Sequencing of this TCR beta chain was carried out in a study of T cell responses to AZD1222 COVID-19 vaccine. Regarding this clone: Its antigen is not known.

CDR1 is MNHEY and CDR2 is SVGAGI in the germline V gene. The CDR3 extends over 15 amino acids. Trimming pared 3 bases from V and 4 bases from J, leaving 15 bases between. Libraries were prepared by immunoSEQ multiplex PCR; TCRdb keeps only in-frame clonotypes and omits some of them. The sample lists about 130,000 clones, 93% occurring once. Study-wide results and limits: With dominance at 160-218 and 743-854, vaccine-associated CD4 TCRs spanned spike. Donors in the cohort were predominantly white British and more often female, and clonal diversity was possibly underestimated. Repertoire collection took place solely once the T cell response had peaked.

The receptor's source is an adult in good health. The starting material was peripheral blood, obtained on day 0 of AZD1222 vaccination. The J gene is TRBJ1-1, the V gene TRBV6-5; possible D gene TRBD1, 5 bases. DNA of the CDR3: TGTGCCAGCAGTTATAGGGGCAGGGCAAGCACTGAAGCTTTCTTT. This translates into CASSYRGRASTEAFF.